The next 31 T cell receptor beta chains were all read from a single sample in a study of cytomegalovirus exposure and HLA in healthy donors. This table comes from immunoSEQ multiplex PCR, and its TCRdb copy is limited to in-frame clones, with some not included. The profile shows about 160,000 clones, about 90% of them singletons. Sequencing was performed on PBMCs. The receptors were gathered from a woman aged 18-30 years in good health and CMV-seropositive.

The chain carries TRBV5-1 and TRBJ1-4; TRBD1 aligns across 10 bases. Germline-derived CDR1 and CDR2 are SGHRS and YFSETQ. V lost 0 bases and J lost 7; bases outside the gene matches: 3. The CDR3 runs to 15 residues. CDR3: CASSLDGTGAEKLFF. CDR3 sequence (DNA): TGCGCCAGCAGCTTGGACGGGACAGGGGCTGAAAAACTGTTTTTT.

CDR3 in DNA: TGTGCCAGCAGTGATACAGGGAACTATGGCTACACCTTC. It is translated as CASSDTGNYGYTF. This rearrangement joins TRBV6-4 to TRBJ1-2; D possibly corresponds to TRBD1 (6 bases). The CDR3 totals 13 residues. V was trimmed by 3 bases and J by 2 bases, leaving 7 bases between them. Germline assignment: CDR1 MRHNA and CDR2 SNTAGT.

J is TRBJ2-5 and V is TRBV18; D possibly corresponds to TRBD1 (5 bases). The V gene lost 0 bases and the J gene lost 5 bases, with 13 bases spanning the gap. The germline gives CDR1 KGHSH, CDR2 LQKENI. This CDR3 has 15 amino acids. This chain's CDR3 is CASSPPSRVGETQYF. CDR3 sequence (DNA): TGTGCCAGCTCACCACCGTCCAGGGTTGGGGAGACCCAGTACTTC.

The chain is built from TRBV7-9 and TRBJ1-5, with a tentative D call TRBD1 (6 bases). Germline loops: CDR1 SEHNR, CDR2 FQNEAQ (reference sequence). The CDR3 has 13 amino acids. V was trimmed by 5 bases and J by 5 bases, leaving 10 bases between them. The chain's CDR3 is CASSTAGDQPQHF. CDR3 sequence (DNA): TGTGCCAGCAGCACCGCAGGGGATCAGCCCCAGCATTTT.

The V gene is TRBV11-3, the J gene TRBJ2-5, with D possibly being TRBD1 (5 bases). Germline-derived CDR1 and CDR2 are SGHNT and YENEEA. The CDR3 sequence is 15 residues long. The V end was cut by 1 base, the J end by 4 bases, with 13 bases between. The CDR3 spells CASSLALVGAETQYF. The CDR3 DNA reads TGTGCCAGCAGCTTAGCCTTGGTAGGGGCAGAGACCCAGTACTTC.

The genes are TRBV4-1 and TRBJ2-2, with D possibly TRBD1 on 5 matching bases. The germline V gene encodes CDR1 MGHRA and CDR2 YSYEKL. Trimming removed 4 bases from V and 6 bases from J, with 9 bases in between. CDR3 length: 13 residues. This CDR3 reads CASSRQYAGELFF. Here the CDR3 DNA reads TGCGCCAGCAGCCGACAGTATGCCGGGGAGCTGTTTTTT.

This chain links TRBV7-3 with TRBJ2-1, with TRBD1 matching 9 bases. The CDR3 consists of 16 residues. The trim removed 4 bases at V and 8 bases at J, leaving 12 bases unmatched. CDR1 SGHTA and CDR2 FQGTGA come from the germline V gene. Written as DNA, the CDR3 is TGTGCCAGCAGCTCCTTGGGACAGGGACTTTCTGATGAGCAGTTCTTC. It codes for CASSSLGQGLSDEQFF.

V is TRBV11-1 and J is TRBJ1-1, with no clear D. The CDR3 is made up of 16 amino acids. With 5 bases removed from V and 1 base from J, the gap between germline ends came to 17 bases. From germline, CDR1 is SGHAT and CDR2 FQDESV (reference sequence). As DNA, the CDR3 is TGTGCCAGCAGCCCAGGCGGGCGGCGGACGAACACTGAAGCTTTCTTT. This translates into CASSPGGRRTNTEAFF. Variable domain in full (rest from reference TRBV11-1 and TRBJ1-1): EAEVAQSPRYKITEKSQAVAFWCDPISGHATLYWYRQILGQGPELLVQFQDESVVDDSQLPKDRFSAERLKGVDSTLKIQPAELGDSAMYLCASSPGGRRTNTEAFFGQGTRLTVV.

The J gene is TRBJ2-1, the V gene TRBV4-1; 11 bases match TRBD2. V lost 1 base and J lost 10; bases outside the gene matches: 12. The CDR3 runs to 17 residues. Germline assignment: CDR1 MGHRA and CDR2 YSYEKL. Here the CDR3 reads CASSQVEALAGEGEQFF. DNA for the CDR3: TGCGCCAGCAGCCAAGTGGAGGCACTAGCGGGAGAGGGGGAGCAGTTCTTC.

The genes are TRBV7-2 and TRBJ2-5; D not certain. The CDR3 runs to 13 residues. Per germline, CDR1 SGHTA and CDR2 FQGNSA. V shed 7 bases and J shed 1 base, with 10 bases lying between them. The DNA of the CDR3 is TGTGCCAGCACCCCAGACATCCAAGAGACCCAGTACTTC. It codes for CASTPDIQETQYF.

This chain joins TRBV18 and TRBJ1-2; no clear D gene. V was pared by 3 bases and J by 8 bases, with 13 bases between. CDR3 length equals 13 residues. Germline-derived CDR1 and CDR2 are KGHSH and LQKENI. CDR3: CASSPGGRDGYTF. The CDR3 DNA reads as TGTGCCAGCTCACCGGGAGGGCGAGACGGCTACACCTTC.

A few counts support this clone. The V and J genes are TRBV5-1 and TRBJ1-5; D is uncertain. V shed 0 bases and J shed 1 base, with 5 bases lying between them. Per germline, CDR1 SGHRS and CDR2 YFSETQ. This CDR3 spans 14 amino acids. The CDR3 coding sequence is TGCGCCAGCAGCTTGGGCCTAAGCAATCAGCCCCAGCATTTT. As protein: CASSLGLSNQPQHF.

The rearrangement links TRBV12-5 to TRBJ2-1; 7 nucleotides line up with TRBD2. The CDR3 runs to 13 residues. From germline, CDR1 is LGHNT and CDR2 FRNRAP. V was clipped by 0 bases and J by 8 bases; unmatched bases: 1. The DNA for the CDR3 is TGTGCTAGTGGTTTGGTGCTAGCGGATGAGCAGTTCTTC. It codes for CASGLVLADEQFF. Combining the CDR3 with reference TRBV12-5 and TRBJ2-1 gives the whole variable domain DARVTQTPRHKVTEMGQEVTMRCQPILGHNTVFWYRQTMMQGLELLAYFRNRAPLDDSGMPKDRFSAEMPDATLATLKIQPSEPRDSAVYFCASGLVLADEQFFGPGTRLTVL.

The table lists this clone with a few counts. This chain connects TRBV6-4 to TRBJ2-3; D remains unclear. The length of the CDR3 is 13 residues. Trimming shortened V by 4 bases and J by 2 bases, and 7 bases separated the two germline ends. Germline V CDR1 and CDR2: MRHNA, SNTAGT. The chain's CDR3 is CASSARSTDTQYF. In nucleotides, the CDR3 is TGTGCCAGCAGTGCTCGGTCCACAGATACGCAGTATTTT.

The chain recombines TRBV21-1 with TRBJ2-7; the table's TRBD2 call for D was not verified on the DNA. TRBV21-1 is reported as a pseudogene. The CDR3 length is 15 residues. The CDR3 region is CASSIQAGGNYEQYF. The CDR3 region has the DNA TGTGCCAGCAGCATCCAGGCCGGGGGGAACTACGAGCAGTACTTC.

The chain joins TRBV10-1 to TRBJ2-7; D may be TRBD2 (6 bases). V lost 3 bases to trimming and J lost 4 bases, with 10 bases between them. The germline V gene has CDR1 WNHNN and CDR2 SYGVQD (reference sequence). This CDR3 has 13 residues. The CDR3 region has the DNA TGCGCCAGCAGTGACTCAGGGAGGTACGAGCAGTACTTC. Its translation: CASSDSGRYEQYF.

The chain couples TRBV15 to TRBJ1-5; 9 bases are shared with TRBD1. The CDR3 runs to 15 residues. In germline, CDR1 is LNHNV, CDR2 YYDKDF (reference sequence). The junction had 7 bases not matched to a gene; V was cut back by 6 bases and J by 4 bases. The CDR3 here is CATRGAGQGNQPQHF. As DNA, the CDR3 is TGTGCCACCAGAGGAGCGGGACAGGGAAATCAGCCCCAGCATTTT.

This chain connects TRBV27 to TRBJ2-7; 12 bases match TRBD2. The CDR3 loop spans 15 amino acids. The V segment lost 8 bases and the J segment 6 bases; nucleotides outside the gene matches: 11. Germline V gene lookup returns CDR1 MNHEY and CDR2 SMNVEV (reference sequence). This chain's CDR3 is CASGSLAGGDGEQYF. CDR3 bases: TGTGCCAGCGGGTCCCTAGCGGGGGGGGATGGCGAGCAGTACTTC.

This clone was seen just once. The chain has TRBV6-7 and TRBJ1-1, with D tentatively TRBD1 (6 bases). TRBV6-7 is treated as an ORF (open reading frame) with a function not yet certain. The CDR3 runs 15 residues. Trimming stripped 2 bases from V and 4 bases from J, with 14 bases between. CDR3 region: CASSYKGVDPTEAFF. In DNA form, the CDR3 reads TGTGCCAGCAGTTACAAGGGGGTAGATCCCACTGAAGCTTTCTTT.

The CDR3 sequence is CASSLTGGHNQPQHF. For the CDR3, the DNA is TGTGCCAGTAGTCTGACAGGGGGACATAATCAGCCCCAGCATTTT. The genes are TRBV19 and TRBJ1-5; 9 bases align to TRBD1. This CDR3 is built from 15 residues. Trimming cost V 5 bases and J 4 bases; bases outside gene matches: 6. Germline lookup yields CDR1 LNHDA and CDR2 SQIVND (reference sequence).

The J gene is TRBJ2-7, the V gene TRBV21-1; no check of the table's D call, TRBD1, against the DNA was made. TRBV21-1 is described as a pseudogene. This CDR3 comprises 15 residues. The chain's CDR3 is CASSKSEDRTYEQYF. CDR3 nucleotides: TGTGCCAGCAGCAAATCCGAGGACAGGACCTACGAGCAGTACTTC.

This chain uses TRBV15 with TRBJ2-5; 9 nucleotides agree with TRBD2. The CDR3 has 14 amino acids. The junction had 0 bases not matched to a gene; V was cut back by 3 bases and J by 1 base. CDR1 LNHNV and CDR2 YYDKDF come from the germline V gene (reference sequence). The CDR3 loop is CATSRTSGQETQYF. In DNA form, the CDR3 reads TGTGCCACCAGCAGGACTAGCGGCCAAGAGACCCAGTACTTC.

This chain connects TRBV10-3 to TRBJ2-7; 9 bases align to TRBD1. Germline CDR1 is ENHRY and CDR2 is SYGVKD. The CDR3 consists of 14 residues. Losses at the gene ends were 6 bases for V and 5 bases for J; bases not matched to a gene: 8. CDR3: CAISPGQGDHEQYF. In nucleotides, the CDR3 is TGTGCCATCAGCCCGGGACAGGGTGACCACGAGCAGTACTTC.

The chain couples TRBV4-3 to TRBJ2-7; weak D call: TRBD1 (6 bases). V was shortened by 0 bases and J by 5 bases, with 23 bases between the two germline ends. There are 18 residues in the CDR3. Germline V gives CDR1 LGHNA, CDR2 YSLEER. The CDR3 region has the DNA TGCGCCAGCAGCCAAGAAAGGGCTTGGGGGCCCAATGTCAACGAGCAGTACTTC. It specifies CASSQERAWGPNVNEQYF.

The chain uses TRBV7-2 and TRBJ2-3; D gene ambiguous. Between the trimmed V and J ends, which lost 3 bases and 5 bases, there was a span of 9 bases. Germline assignment: CDR1 SGHTA and CDR2 FQGNSA. The CDR3 has 13 residues. In DNA form, the CDR3 reads TGTGCCAGCAGCTTCCAGGTCGGAGATACGCAGTATTTT. Its protein is CASSFQVGDTQYF.

The DNA of the CDR3 is TGTGCCAGCAGCCCCGGCGGCTCCACAGATACGCAGTATTTT. Translated: CASSPGGSTDTQYF. The chain carries TRBV7-8 and TRBJ2-3; D is ambiguous. Deletions cut 5 bases from V and 2 bases from J, with 11 bases between. Germline CDR1 reads SGHVS; CDR2 reads FQNEAQ. This CDR3 is built from 14 residues.

The rearrangement uses TRBV7-3 and TRBJ2-1; a weak D match, TRBD2 (6 bases). CDR3 length equals 15 residues. Germline lookup yields CDR1 SGHTA and CDR2 FQGTGA. The germline V and J ends were trimmed by 5 bases and 0 bases, with 11 bases remaining between them. The CDR3 DNA reads TGTGCCAGCAGCCTTAGCGGATACTCCTACAATGAGCAGTTCTTC. This gives the protein CASSLSGYSYNEQFF.

The chain employs TRBV28 and TRBJ2-2; TRBD1 matches 9 bases. The CDR3 totals 16 residues. The germline V gene encodes CDR1 MDHEN and CDR2 SYDVKM. Trimming removed 3 bases from V and 7 bases from J; junction bases left unmatched: 9. The CDR3 coding sequence is TGTGCCAGCAGTTTGCGAGGGACAGGGTTCGGCGGGGAGCTGTTTTTT. It codes for CASSLRGTGFGGELFF.

The V call is TRBV6-5, the J call TRBJ1-2; TRBD1 agrees at 11 bases. CDR1 is MNHEY and CDR2 is SVGAGI in the germline V gene. J lost 2 bases, V lost 2 bases, and 1 base had no gene match. This CDR3 contains 15 residues. The CDR3 bases are TGTGCCAGCAGTTACGGACAGGGGGCAAACTATGGCTACACCTTC. Amino acid sequence: CASSYGQGANYGYTF.

The CDR3 here is CASSARSVSQPQHF. The CDR3 DNA follows: TGTGCCAGCAGTGCCAGGTCAGTGAGCCAGCCCCAGCATTTT. The gene calls are TRBV27 and TRBJ1-5; no clear D. CDR3 length equals 14 residues. Trimming left V 5 bases short and J 7 bases short, with 15 bases between. Germline V gene sequence: CDR1 MNHEY, CDR2 SMNVEV (reference sequence).

The chain joins TRBV28 to TRBJ1-2, with 9 bases lining up with TRBD1. The germline gives CDR1 MDHEN, CDR2 SYDVKM. This CDR3 has 13 amino acids. V gave up 2 bases and J gave up 8 bases; unmatched junction bases: 3. The chain's CDR3 is CASSLGTGNGYTF. The CDR3 bases are TGTGCCAGCAGTTTAGGGACAGGGAACGGCTACACCTTC.